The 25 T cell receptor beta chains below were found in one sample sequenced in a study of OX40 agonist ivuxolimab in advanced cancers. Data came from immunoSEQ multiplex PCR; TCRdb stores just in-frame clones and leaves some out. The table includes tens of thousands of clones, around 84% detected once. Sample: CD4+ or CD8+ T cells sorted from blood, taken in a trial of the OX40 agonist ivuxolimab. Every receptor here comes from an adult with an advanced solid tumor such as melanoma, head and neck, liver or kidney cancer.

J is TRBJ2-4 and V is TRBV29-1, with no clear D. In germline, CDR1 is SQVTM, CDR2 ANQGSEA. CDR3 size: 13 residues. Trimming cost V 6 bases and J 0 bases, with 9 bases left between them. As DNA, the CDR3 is TGCAGCGTGGGTGGGATAGCCAAAAACATTCAGTACTTC. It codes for CSVGGIAKNIQYF.

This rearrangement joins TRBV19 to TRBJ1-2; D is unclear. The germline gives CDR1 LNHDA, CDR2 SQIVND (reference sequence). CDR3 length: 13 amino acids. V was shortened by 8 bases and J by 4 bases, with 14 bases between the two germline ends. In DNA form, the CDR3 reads TGTGCCAGTTCACTTCCGGGTCGCTATGGCTACACCTTC. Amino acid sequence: CASSLPGRYGYTF.

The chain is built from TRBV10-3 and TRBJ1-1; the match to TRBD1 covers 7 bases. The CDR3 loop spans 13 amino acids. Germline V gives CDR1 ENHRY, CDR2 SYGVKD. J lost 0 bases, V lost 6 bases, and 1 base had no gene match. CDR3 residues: CAISDRVNTEAFF. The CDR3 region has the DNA TGTGCCATCAGCGACAGGGTGAACACTGAAGCTTTCTTT.

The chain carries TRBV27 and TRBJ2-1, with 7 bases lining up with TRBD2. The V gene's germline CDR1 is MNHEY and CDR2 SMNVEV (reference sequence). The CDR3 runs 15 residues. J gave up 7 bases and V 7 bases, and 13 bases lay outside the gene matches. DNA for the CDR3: TGTGCCAGCACCATCGGACTAGGCGGGATTAATGAGCAGTTCTTC. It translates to CASTIGLGGINEQFF.

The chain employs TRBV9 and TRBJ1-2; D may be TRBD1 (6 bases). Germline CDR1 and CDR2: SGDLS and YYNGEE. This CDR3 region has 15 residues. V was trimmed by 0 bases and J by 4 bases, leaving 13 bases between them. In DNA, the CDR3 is TGTGCCAGCAGCGTAGAAGGACAGCTGTCCTATGGCTACACCTTC. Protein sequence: CASSVEGQLSYGYTF.

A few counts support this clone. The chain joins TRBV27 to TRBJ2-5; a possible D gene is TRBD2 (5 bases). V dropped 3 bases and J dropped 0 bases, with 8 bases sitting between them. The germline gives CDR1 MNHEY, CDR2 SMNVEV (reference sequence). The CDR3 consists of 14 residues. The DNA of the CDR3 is TGTGCCAGCAGTTTCGGGATCGACCAAGAGACCCAGTACTTC. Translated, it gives CASSFGIDQETQYF.

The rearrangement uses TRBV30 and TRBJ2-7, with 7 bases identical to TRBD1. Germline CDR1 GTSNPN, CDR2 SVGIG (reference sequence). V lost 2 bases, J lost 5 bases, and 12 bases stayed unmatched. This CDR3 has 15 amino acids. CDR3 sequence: CAWSPGTAFNDEQYF. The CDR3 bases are TGTGCCTGGAGTCCCGGGACAGCGTTTAACGACGAGCAGTACTTC.

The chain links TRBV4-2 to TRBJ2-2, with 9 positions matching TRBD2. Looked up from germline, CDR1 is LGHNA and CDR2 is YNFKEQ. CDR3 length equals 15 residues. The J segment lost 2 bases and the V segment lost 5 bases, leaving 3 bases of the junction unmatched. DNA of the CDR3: TGTGCCAGCAGCTCGGGACTAGCTAACACCGGGGAGCTGTTTTTT. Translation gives CASSSGLANTGELFF.

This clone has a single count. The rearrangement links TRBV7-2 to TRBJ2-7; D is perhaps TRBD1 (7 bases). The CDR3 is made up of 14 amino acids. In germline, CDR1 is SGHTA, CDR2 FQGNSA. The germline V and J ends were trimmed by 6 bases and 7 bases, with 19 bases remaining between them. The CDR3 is CASRLRGQPREQYF. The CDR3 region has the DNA TGTGCCAGCAGGTTGCGGGGACAGCCGAGGGAGCAGTACTTC.

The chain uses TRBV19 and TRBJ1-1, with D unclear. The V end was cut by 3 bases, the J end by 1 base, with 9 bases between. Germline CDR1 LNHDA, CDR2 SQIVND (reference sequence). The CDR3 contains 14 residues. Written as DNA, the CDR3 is TGTGCCAGTAGTATTAGGCGTCCGAACACTGAAGCTTTCTTT. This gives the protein CASSIRRPNTEAFF.

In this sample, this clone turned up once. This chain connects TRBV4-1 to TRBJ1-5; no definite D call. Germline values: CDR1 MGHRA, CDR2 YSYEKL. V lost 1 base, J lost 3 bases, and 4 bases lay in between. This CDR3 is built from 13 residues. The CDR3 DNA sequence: TGCGCCAGCAGCCAAGGTCCCAATCAGCCCCAGCATTTT. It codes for CASSQGPNQPQHF.

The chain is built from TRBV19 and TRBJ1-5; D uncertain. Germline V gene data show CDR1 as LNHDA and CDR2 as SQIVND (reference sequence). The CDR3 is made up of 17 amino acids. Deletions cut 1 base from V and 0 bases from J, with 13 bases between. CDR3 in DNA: TGTGCCAGTAGTATAGCGAGTTGGGGAGTTAGCAATCAGCCCCAGCATTTT. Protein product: CASSIASWGVSNQPQHF.

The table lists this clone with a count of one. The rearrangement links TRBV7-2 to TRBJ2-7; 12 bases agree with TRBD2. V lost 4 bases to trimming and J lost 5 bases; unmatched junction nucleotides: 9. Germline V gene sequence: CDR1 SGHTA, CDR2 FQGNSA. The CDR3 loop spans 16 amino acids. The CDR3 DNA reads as TGTGCCAGCAGCTCAAATCGACTAGCGGGGGAGAACGAGCAGTACTTC. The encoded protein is CASSSNRLAGENEQYF.

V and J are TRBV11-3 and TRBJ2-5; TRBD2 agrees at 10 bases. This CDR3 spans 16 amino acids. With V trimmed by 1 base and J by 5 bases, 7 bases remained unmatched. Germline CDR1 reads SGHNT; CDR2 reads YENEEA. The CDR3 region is CASSLGSGGARETQYF. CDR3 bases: TGTGCCAGCAGCTTAGGGAGCGGGGGGGCCAGGGAGACCCAGTACTTC. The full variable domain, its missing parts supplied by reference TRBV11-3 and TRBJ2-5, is EAGVVQSPRYKIIEKKQPVAFWCNPISGHNTLYWYLQNLGQGPELLIRYENEEAVDDSQLPKDRFSAERLKGVDSTLKIQPAELGDSAVYLCASSLGSGGARETQYFGPGTRLLVL.

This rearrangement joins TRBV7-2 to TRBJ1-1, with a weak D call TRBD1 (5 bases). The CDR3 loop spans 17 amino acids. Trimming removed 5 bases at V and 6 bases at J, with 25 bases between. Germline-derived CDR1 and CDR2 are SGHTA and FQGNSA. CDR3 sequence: CASSLRQYATSDAEAFF. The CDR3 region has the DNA TGTGCCAGCAGCCTCCGACAGTATGCTACGTCAGACGCTGAAGCTTTCTTT.

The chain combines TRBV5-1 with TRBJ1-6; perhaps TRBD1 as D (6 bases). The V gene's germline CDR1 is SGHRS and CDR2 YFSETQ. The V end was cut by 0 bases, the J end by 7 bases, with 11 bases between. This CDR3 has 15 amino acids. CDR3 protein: CASSLEQGWNSPLHF. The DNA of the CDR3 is TGCGCCAGCAGCTTGGAACAGGGCTGGAATTCACCCCTCCACTTT.

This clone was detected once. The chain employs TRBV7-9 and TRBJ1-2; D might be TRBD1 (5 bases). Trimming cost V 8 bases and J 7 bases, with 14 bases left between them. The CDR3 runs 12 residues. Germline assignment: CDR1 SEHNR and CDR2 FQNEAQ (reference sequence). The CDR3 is CASRLSGGGYTF. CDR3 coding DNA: TGTGCCAGCCGTTTATCCGGGGGTGGCTACACCTTC.

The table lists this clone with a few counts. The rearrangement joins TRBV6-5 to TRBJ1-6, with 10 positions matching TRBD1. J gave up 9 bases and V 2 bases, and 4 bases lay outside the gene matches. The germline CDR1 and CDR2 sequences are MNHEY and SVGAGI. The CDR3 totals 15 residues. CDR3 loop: CASSYRDRGISPLHF. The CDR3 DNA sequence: TGTGCCAGCAGTTACCGGGACAGGGGCATTTCACCCCTCCACTTT.

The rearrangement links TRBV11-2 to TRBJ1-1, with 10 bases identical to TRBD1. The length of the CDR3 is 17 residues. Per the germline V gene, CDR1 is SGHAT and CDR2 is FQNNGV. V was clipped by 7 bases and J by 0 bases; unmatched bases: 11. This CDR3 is CASTTWRQGAMNTEAFF. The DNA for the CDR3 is TGTGCCAGCACCACCTGGAGACAGGGGGCCATGAACACTGAAGCTTTCTTT. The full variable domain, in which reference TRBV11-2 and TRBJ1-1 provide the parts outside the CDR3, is EAGVAQSPRYKIIEKRQSVAFWCNPISGHATLYWYQQILGQGPKLLIQFQNNGVVDDSQLPKDRFSAERLKGVDSTLKIQPAKLEDSAVYLCASTTWRQGAMNTEAFFGQGTRLTVV.

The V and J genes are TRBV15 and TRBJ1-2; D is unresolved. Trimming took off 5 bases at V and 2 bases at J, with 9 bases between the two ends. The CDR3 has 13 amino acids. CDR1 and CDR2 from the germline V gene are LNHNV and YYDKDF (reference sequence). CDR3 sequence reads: CATSEDGNYGYTF. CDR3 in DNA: TGTGCCACCAGCGAGGACGGAAACTATGGCTACACCTTC.

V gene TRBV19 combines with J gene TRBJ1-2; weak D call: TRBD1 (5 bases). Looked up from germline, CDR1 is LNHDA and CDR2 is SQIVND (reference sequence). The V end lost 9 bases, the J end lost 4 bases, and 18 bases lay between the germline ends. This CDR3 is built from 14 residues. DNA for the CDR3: TGTGCCAGCGCTCCACCGGGGGAGGTCTATGGCTACACCTTC. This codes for CASAPPGEVYGYTF. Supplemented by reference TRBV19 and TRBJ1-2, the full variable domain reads DGGITQSPKYLFRKEGQNVTLSCEQNLNHDAMYWYRQDPGQGLRLIYYSQIVNDFQKGDIAEGYSVSREKKESFPLTVTSAQKNPTAFYLCASAPPGEVYGYTFGSGTRLTVV.

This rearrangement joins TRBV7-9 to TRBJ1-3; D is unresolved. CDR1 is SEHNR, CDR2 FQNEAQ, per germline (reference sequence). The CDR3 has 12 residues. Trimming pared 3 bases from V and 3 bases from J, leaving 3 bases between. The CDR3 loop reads CASSFFGNTIYF. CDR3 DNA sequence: TGTGCCAGCAGCTTCTTTGGAAACACCATATATTTT.

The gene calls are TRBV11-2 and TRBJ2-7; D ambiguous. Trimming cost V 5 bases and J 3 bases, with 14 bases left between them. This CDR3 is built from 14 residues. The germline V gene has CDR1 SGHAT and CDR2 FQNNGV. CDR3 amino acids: CASSLGSGIYEQYF. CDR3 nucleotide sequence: TGTGCCAGCAGCCTGGGGTCAGGAATCTACGAGCAGTACTTC.

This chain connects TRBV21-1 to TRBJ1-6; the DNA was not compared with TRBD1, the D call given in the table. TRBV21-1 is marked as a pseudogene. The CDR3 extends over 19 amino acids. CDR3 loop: CASSTRESGTVTFNSPLHF. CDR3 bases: TGTGCCAGCAGCACGAGGGAAAGTGGGACAGTGACTTTTAATTCACCCCTCCACTTT.

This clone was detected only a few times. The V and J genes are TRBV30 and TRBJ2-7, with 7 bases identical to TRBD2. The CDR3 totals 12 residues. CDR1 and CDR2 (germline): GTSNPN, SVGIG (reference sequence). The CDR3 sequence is CAQLGGLEEQYF. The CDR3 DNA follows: TGTGCTCAACTCGGGGGGTTGGAGGAGCAGTACTTC.